These 17 T cell receptor beta chains were sequenced from one sample in a study of blood T cell repertoires in COVID-19 (dated by TCRdb to the early 2020s). Library generation was performed with the immunoSEQ multiplex PCR assay. TCRdb carries this immuneACCESS record with in-frame sequences only. Its versions omit some clonotypes, under half of them owing to an unresolved V gene in the studies checked, with the rest unexplained. In all, the sample holds 200,000 or so clones, and about nine tenths of those were seen once. Jointly, the top ten make up approximately 1.8% of the sample. The sequencing input was peripheral blood. The source is a man in his sixties or seventies with acute or convalescent COVID-19.

The chain recombines TRBV5-4 with TRBJ2-1, with TRBD1 as a possible D gene (5 bases). The length of the CDR3 is 15 residues. Germline V lookup: CDR1 SGHNT, CDR2 YYREEE (reference sequence). V dropped 0 bases and J dropped 4 bases, with 11 bases sitting between them. The CDR3 DNA reads TGTGCCAGCAGCTTGGTTGTGGACACTTACAATGAGCAGTTCTTC. Its translation: CASSLVVDTYNEQFF.

The V gene is TRBV6-1, the J gene TRBJ1-4, with 9 bases aligning to TRBD1. The CDR3 has 17 residues. CDR1 and CDR2 (germline): MNHNS, SASEGT. V shed 2 bases and J 8 bases; nucleotides not matched to a gene: 12. The CDR3 sequence is CASSERTGVDFREKLFF. CDR3 nucleotide sequence: TGTGCCAGCAGTGAACGGACAGGGGTGGATTTCAGGGAAAAACTGTTTTTT.

CDR3 sequence reads: CASSLGLAGGRPGEQFF. In DNA form, the CDR3 reads TGCGCCAGCAGCTTAGGACTAGCGGGAGGACGTCCGGGTGAGCAGTTCTTC. The V call is TRBV5-1, the J call TRBJ2-1; 14 bases align to TRBD2. V was pared by 2 bases and J by 9 bases, with 10 bases of the junction left unmatched. This CDR3 has 17 amino acids. The germline V gene has CDR1 SGHRS and CDR2 YFSETQ.

The V call is TRBV7-9, the J call TRBJ1-2, with 7 bases lining up with TRBD1. Per germline, CDR1 SEHNR and CDR2 FQNEAQ (reference sequence). CDR3 length: 12 amino acids. The V segment lost 5 bases and the J segment 6 bases; nucleotides outside the gene matches: 3. The CDR3 DNA is TGTGCCAGCAGCACTACAGGGGATGGCTACACCTTC. Its translation is CASSTTGDGYTF.

The J gene is TRBJ2-2, the V gene TRBV19; 9 bases are shared with TRBD2. Per the germline V gene, CDR1 is LNHDA and CDR2 is SQIVND (reference sequence). Unmatched junction bases numbered 8, after V lost 6 bases and J lost 6 bases. This CDR3 has 15 amino acids. The CDR3 nucleotides are TGTGCCAGTAGAAGTAGCGGGAGAGGTGCCGGGGAGCTGTTTTTT. Translated, it gives CASRSSGRGAGELFF.

This clone was seen a handful of times. The V gene is TRBV4-3, the J gene TRBJ2-3; D possibly corresponds to TRBD2 (6 bases). Trimming took off 6 bases at V and 10 bases at J, with 17 bases between the two ends. The CDR3 has 13 amino acids. The V gene's germline CDR1 is LGHNA and CDR2 YSLEER. CDR3 coding DNA: TGCGCCAGCAGTTTGATAACGGGAGACGCGCAGTATTTT. It is translated as CASSLITGDAQYF.

The rearrangement joins TRBV28 to TRBJ1-5; tentative D call: TRBD1 (5 bases). Germline V lookup: CDR1 MDHEN, CDR2 SYDVKM. This CDR3 is 14 amino acids long. Trimming took 1 base from V and 5 from J, leaving 9 bases between them. CDR3 in amino acids: CASSLSREDQPQHF. In DNA form, the CDR3 reads TGTGCCAGCAGTTTATCCAGGGAGGATCAGCCCCAGCATTTT.

This clone was seen more than once but under ten times. The chain joins TRBV20-1 to TRBJ2-7; 8 bases agree with TRBD2. CDR1 is DFQATT, CDR2 SNEGSKA, per germline (reference sequence). After removal of 3 bases from V and 6 bases from J, the junction contained 7 bases not matched to a gene. The CDR3 is made up of 13 amino acids. CDR3 protein: CSASQTSGGEQYF. The CDR3 DNA reads as TGCAGTGCTAGTCAAACTAGCGGAGGCGAGCAGTACTTC.

V is TRBV7-9 and J is TRBJ2-7, with D maybe TRBD1 (5 bases). Trimming pared 1 base from V and 6 bases from J, leaving 13 bases between. CDR3 length equals 14 residues. The germline CDR1 and CDR2 sequences are SEHNR and FQNEAQ (reference sequence). CDR3 amino acids: CASSLEDTGAEQYF. The CDR3 region has the DNA TGTGCCAGCAGCTTAGAAGACACAGGAGCCGAGCAGTACTTC.

The chain has TRBV24-1 and TRBJ1-2; D might be TRBD1 (5 bases). The CDR3 runs 13 residues. Germline V gene lookup returns CDR1 KGHDR and CDR2 SFDVKD. V was shortened by 4 bases and J by 6 bases, with 11 bases between the two germline ends. The CDR3 sequence is CATSDQTVHGYTF. The CDR3 DNA reads as TGTGCCACCAGTGACCAGACAGTGCATGGCTACACCTTC.

The V and J genes are TRBV5-1 and TRBJ2-3; 11 bases align to TRBD2. V lost 0 bases to trimming and J lost 8 bases; unmatched junction nucleotides: 11. Looked up from germline, CDR1 is SGHRS and CDR2 is YFSETQ. This CDR3 spans 17 amino acids. The CDR3 sequence: CASSLGALTSGSGTQYF. In DNA, the CDR3 is TGCGCCAGCAGCTTGGGGGCCCTAACTAGCGGGAGTGGTACGCAGTATTTT.

This chain uses TRBV9 with TRBJ2-1; D not resolved. Between the trimmed V and J ends, which lost 4 bases and 0 bases, there was a span of 8 bases. Germline CDR1 and CDR2: SGDLS and YYNGEE. The CDR3 covers 14 residues. The CDR3 sequence: CASSPLSSYNEQFF. The DNA for the CDR3 is TGTGCCAGCAGCCCTCTGAGCTCCTACAATGAGCAGTTCTTC.

The rearrangement joins TRBV2 to TRBJ2-7, with 7 bases that match TRBD1. In germline, CDR1 is SNHLY, CDR2 FYNNEI. After removal of 7 bases from V and 4 bases from J, the junction contained 7 bases not matched to a gene. The CDR3 loop spans 13 amino acids. The CDR3 loop is CASMGRTGYEQYF. DNA for the CDR3: TGTGCCAGCATGGGCCGGACAGGTTACGAGCAGTACTTC.

The rearrangement links TRBV18 to TRBJ2-6; TRBD1 aligns across 8 bases. The CDR3 runs 17 residues. The junction had 10 bases not matched to a gene; V was cut back by 6 bases and J by 3 bases. From germline, CDR1 is KGHSH and CDR2 LQKENI. CDR3 in amino acids: CASSGWTGRRGANVLTF. The CDR3 nucleotides read TGTGCCAGCTCGGGCTGGACAGGGCGTCGTGGGGCCAACGTCCTGACTTTC.

The chain has TRBV6-5 and TRBJ2-1; D call uncertain. This CDR3 has 12 residues. V lost 6 bases to trimming and J lost 4 bases, with 7 bases between them. The germline gives CDR1 MNHEY, CDR2 SVGAGI. This CDR3 is CASSPQYNEQFF. The CDR3 DNA is TGTGCCAGCAGCCCCCAGTACAATGAGCAGTTCTTC.

DNA of the CDR3: TGTGCCAGCAGCCGGACTAGTCGAAACAATGAGCAGTTCTTC. Its translation is CASSRTSRNNEQFF. The chain couples TRBV7-9 to TRBJ2-1; TRBD2 matches 7 bases. V shed 5 bases and J 5 bases; nucleotides not matched to a gene: 6. This CDR3 has 14 amino acids. Germline loops: CDR1 SEHNR, CDR2 FQNEAQ (reference sequence).

Only one count was recorded for this clone. The chain carries TRBV6-1 and TRBJ2-1; TRBD2 might be the D (5 bases). Germline CDR1 reads MNHNS; CDR2 reads SASEGT. Trimming took 1 base from V and 9 from J, leaving 10 bases between them. This CDR3 is 13 amino acids long. The CDR3 DNA is TGTGCCAGCAGTGAAGTACTCGAGGGTGAGCAGTTCTTC. Its protein product is CASSEVLEGEQFF.